The text below deals with one TCR beta chain. Sequenced by immunoSEQ multiplex PCR; TCRdb stores in-frame clones only, minus some. The table includes 15,000 to 20,000 clones, about four fifths detected once. V was shortened by 1 base and J by 6 bases, with 9 bases between the two germline ends. The germline gives CDR1 LGHNA, CDR2 YNFKEQ. This CDR3 has 14 residues. The sample belongs to a study of ipilimumab plus nivolumab after autologous stem cell transplantation. The V and J genes are TRBV4-2 and TRBJ2-2; TRBD2 is a possible D gene (6 bases). This TCR derives from a male donor with diffuse large B-cell lymphoma. The specimen comprised PBMCs, sampled in a trial of ipilimumab plus nivolumab as post-transplant consolidation. The CDR3 DNA is TGTGCCAGCAGCCAAGGGGGGGTGCCCGGGGAGCTGTTTTTT. Translating it yields CASSQGGVPGELFF.